This T cell receptor beta chain originates from a study of siplizumab effects on memory and regulatory T cells. As concerns this clone: Its matching antigen is unknown.

Clones were read by immunoSEQ multiplex PCR, and TCRdb kept only the in-frame ones, dropping some. The sample consists of 100,000 or so clones, about nine tenths of them appearing once. Findings of the study overall: Tregs that proliferated in siplizumab cultures did not have their suppressive function confirmed.

This CDR3 comprises 15 residues. V was trimmed by 0 bases and J by 7 bases, leaving 13 bases between them. Germline loops: CDR1 LNHDA, CDR2 SQIVND (reference sequence). The chain uses TRBV19 and TRBJ2-1, with D perhaps TRBD1 or TRBD2 (5 bases each). Sequenced sample: CD4+ T cells sorted from blood. The TCR was taken from a human donor in good health. This CDR3 reads CASSIDLLAGNEQFF. DNA of the CDR3: TGTGCCAGTAGTATAGATCTGCTAGCAGGGAATGAGCAGTTCTTC.